These 16 T cell receptor beta chains came from one sample sequenced in a study of blood T cell repertoires in COVID-19 (dated by TCRdb to about 2020). The library was made by the immunoSEQ multiplex PCR assay. TCRdb holds this immuneACCESS table with in-frame rearrangements only. Some clones are missing; in checked studies, unresolved V genes explain under half, and the rest has no known cause. This sample is represented by a few hundred thousand clones; just under 90% of them were singletons. The leading ten clones occupy around 1.9% of the sample. Sample: peripheral blood. These TCRs come from a woman aged 30 to 39 with COVID-19, enrolled during active disease.

This clone has just one count. This sample includes further DNA sequences coding for the same CDR3. The V call is TRBV3-1 (or the pseudogene TRBV3-2), the J call TRBJ1-1; D remains unclear. Germline CDR1 is LGHDT and CDR2 is YNNKEL (reference sequence). The CDR3 spans 13 residues. V gave up 1 base and J gave up 1 base, with 4 bases separating them. This chain's CDR3 is CASSQVRNTEAFF. In DNA, the CDR3 is TGTGCCAGCAGCCAAGTCAGGAACACTGAAGCTTTCTTT.

The chain recombines TRBV6-6 with TRBJ1-5; D uncertain. The CDR3 has 15 amino acids. With 8 bases removed from V and 1 base from J, the gap between germline ends came to 15 bases. The germline V gene encodes CDR1 MNHNY and CDR2 SVGAGI (reference sequence). The CDR3 bases are TGTGCCAGCGGATTAGTCGCGGGCAGCAATCAGCCCCAGCATTTT. Its protein product is CASGLVAGSNQPQHF.

This clone is a singleton in its sample. The V gene is TRBV4-3, the J gene TRBJ2-7, with TRBD1 matching 11 bases. Germline trimming cut 4 bases from V and 3 bases from J; bases unmatched to any gene: 2. CDR1 and CDR2 from the germline V gene are LGHNA and YSLEER. The CDR3 has 14 amino acids. The CDR3 DNA reads TGCGCCAGCAGCCCGGGACAGGGGGGCTACGAGCAGTACTTC. Its translation: CASSPGQGGYEQYF.

This chain uses TRBV19 with TRBJ1-1; TRBD1 matches 9 bases. This CDR3 spans 13 amino acids. The V and J ends lost 6 bases and 12 bases, in that order; junction bases with no gene match: 11. Germline CDR1 is LNHDA and CDR2 is SQIVND (reference sequence). The CDR3, as DNA: TGTGCCAGTAGACAACAGGGGGCCGGCTGGTCTTTCTTT. Amino acids: CASRQQGAGWSFF.

This chain links TRBV14 with TRBJ2-5, with D unresolved. V was shortened by 0 bases and J by 7 bases, with 9 bases between the two germline ends. CDR1 is SGHDN, CDR2 FVKESK, per germline. The CDR3 is 13 amino acids. The CDR3 region has the DNA TGTGCCAGCAGCCAAGATGGCCTTGGGACCCAGTACTTC. Protein: CASSQDGLGTQYF.

The rearrangement links TRBV4-3 to TRBJ1-1, with 12 nucleotides matching TRBD1. Germline V gene lookup returns CDR1 LGHNA and CDR2 YSLEER. CDR3 length: 18 amino acids. V shed 0 bases, J shed 4 bases, and the junction held 9 bases outside the gene matches. CDR3 sequence reads: CASSQDTARDRGPTEAFF. The CDR3 region has the DNA TGCGCCAGCAGCCAAGACACCGCCCGGGACAGGGGGCCCACTGAAGCTTTCTTT.

This clone was counted a few times. V is TRBV3-1 (or the pseudogene TRBV3-2) and J is TRBJ2-1; D remains ambiguous. Per germline, CDR1 LGHDT and CDR2 YNNKEL (reference sequence). The CDR3 extends over 16 amino acids. The V and J ends lost 0 bases and 0 bases respectively, with 9 bases between them. CDR3 nucleotides: TGTGCCAGCAGCCAAGATTTGAGGAGCTCCTACAATGAGCAGTTCTTC. Its protein is CASSQDLRSSYNEQFF.

The chain links TRBV25-1 to TRBJ2-3; 9 nucleotides align to TRBD2. There are 14 residues in the CDR3. CDR1 MGHDK and CDR2 SYGVNS come from the germline V gene. The V and J ends lost 6 bases and 3 bases, in that order; junction bases with no gene match: 4. CDR3: CASSKRGVTDTQYF. As DNA, the CDR3 is TGTGCCAGCAGCAAGCGGGGGGTTACAGATACGCAGTATTTT.

The chain has TRBV7-6 and TRBJ1-2, with D maybe TRBD1 (5 bases). V lost 1 base, J lost 4 bases, and 10 bases lay in between. From germline, CDR1 is SGHVS and CDR2 FNYEAQ. The CDR3 is 14 residues long. The CDR3 DNA sequence: TGTGCCAGCAGCTTAGGGGCAGGGCCCTATGGCTACACCTTC. The encoded protein is CASSLGAGPYGYTF. The full variable domain, in which reference TRBV7-6 and TRBJ1-2 provide the parts outside the CDR3, is GAGVSQSPRYKVTKRGQDVALRCDPISGHVSLYWYRQALGQGPEFLTYFNYEAQQDKSGLPNDRFSAERPEGSISTLTIQRTEQRDSAMYRCASSLGAGPYGYTFGSGTRLTVV.

This chain connects TRBV18 to TRBJ1-2; 7 bases are shared with TRBD1. Germline assignment: CDR1 KGHSH and CDR2 LQKENI. Trimming at V came to 3 bases and at J to 6 bases, leaving 7 bases not matched to a gene. This CDR3 is 14 amino acids long. The CDR3 DNA is TGTGCCAGCTCACCGTCCGGGACAGTAAATGGCTACACCTTC. Encoded protein: CASSPSGTVNGYTF. The full variable domain, rest sourced from reference TRBV18 and TRBJ1-2, is NAGVMQNPRHLVRRRGQEARLRCSPMKGHSHVYWYRQLPEEGLKFMVYLQKENIIDESGMPKERFSAEFPKEGPSILRIQQVVRGDSAAYFCASSPSGTVNGYTFGSGTRLTVV.

V is TRBV7-9 and J is TRBJ1-6, with D perhaps TRBD1 (6 bases). The CDR3 has 15 residues. Germline V gene lookup returns CDR1 SEHNR and CDR2 FQNEAQ (reference sequence). The germline V and J ends were trimmed by 3 bases and 7 bases, with 13 bases remaining between them. CDR3 loop: CASSFIGQGNSPLHF. The CDR3 DNA reads as TGTGCCAGCAGCTTTATCGGGCAGGGGAATTCACCCCTCCACTTT.

The rearrangement links TRBV19 to TRBJ2-1; 11 nucleotides align to TRBD2. V was clipped by 5 bases and J by 7 bases; unmatched bases: 4. Germline V lookup: CDR1 LNHDA, CDR2 SQIVND (reference sequence). The CDR3 totals 14 residues. The chain's CDR3 is CASSFASGGNEQFF. DNA of the CDR3: TGTGCCAGTAGTTTTGCTAGCGGGGGGAATGAGCAGTTCTTC.

The chain joins TRBV6-5 to TRBJ1-1; 10 bases agree with TRBD1. Losses at the gene ends were 6 bases for V and 5 bases for J; bases not matched to a gene: 3. Germline V gene lookup returns CDR1 MNHEY and CDR2 SVGAGI. The CDR3 is made up of 13 amino acids. The CDR3: CASSDRGRTEAFF. CDR3 in DNA: TGTGCCAGCAGCGACAGGGGGCGTACTGAAGCTTTCTTT.

V usage is TRBV6-1 and J usage is TRBJ1-4, with a possible D match to TRBD1 (6 bases). There are 17 residues in the CDR3. V shed 0 bases and J shed 0 bases, with 11 bases lying between them. The V gene's germline CDR1 is MNHNS and CDR2 SASEGT. CDR3 protein: CASSEATTGSTNEKLFF. The CDR3 DNA reads as TGTGCCAGCAGTGAAGCGACGACAGGTTCAACTAATGAAAAACTGTTTTTT.

Written as DNA, the CDR3 is TGTGCCAGCAGCGTAGAGAGTCGGGGAAGAGGAAACACCATATATTTT. Its translation: CASSVESRGRGNTIYF. V is TRBV9 and J is TRBJ1-3; no clear D. Trimming stripped 0 bases from V and 4 bases from J, with 14 bases between. Germline V lookup: CDR1 SGDLS, CDR2 YYNGEE. This CDR3 has 16 amino acids.

This chain uses TRBV29-1 with TRBJ2-1; 7 positions match TRBD2. This CDR3 contains 15 residues. The germline V gene encodes CDR1 SQVTM and CDR2 ANQGSEA. Germline trimming cut 7 bases from V and 4 bases from J; bases unmatched to any gene: 13. Here the CDR3 DNA reads TGCAGCGCTATACCCTCCGGGACTATATACAATGAGCAGTTCTTC. As protein: CSAIPSGTIYNEQFF.